The clone carrying this T cell receptor beta chain was detected many times. Molecular barcoded adaptors covering alpha/delta and beta/gamma chains were used on 400 to 450 ng RNA. Via MiXCR, TCRdb re-called the reads, giving one row per CDR3 protein. The sample includes about 9,100 distinct CDR3 sequences, approximately 16% seen only once; the top ten take under 30%. This specimen comes from a study of read filtering for tumor transcriptome and immune sequencing. Germline V gene sequence: CDR1 LNHDA, CDR2 SQIVND (reference sequence). The CDR3 is 16 amino acids. With V trimmed by 8 bases and J by 6 bases, 15 bases remained unmatched.

The source is a donor aged 40 or older with multiple myeloma. The specimen sequenced was a population of CD138-negative cells sorted from bone marrow. The rearrangement uses TRBV19 and TRBJ2-2; TRBD1 agrees at 7 bases. CDR3 coding DNA: TGTGCCAGTCGACCACAGGGGTGGGTTGAAGCCGGGGAGCTGTTTTTT. Residues: CASRPQGWVEAGELFF.